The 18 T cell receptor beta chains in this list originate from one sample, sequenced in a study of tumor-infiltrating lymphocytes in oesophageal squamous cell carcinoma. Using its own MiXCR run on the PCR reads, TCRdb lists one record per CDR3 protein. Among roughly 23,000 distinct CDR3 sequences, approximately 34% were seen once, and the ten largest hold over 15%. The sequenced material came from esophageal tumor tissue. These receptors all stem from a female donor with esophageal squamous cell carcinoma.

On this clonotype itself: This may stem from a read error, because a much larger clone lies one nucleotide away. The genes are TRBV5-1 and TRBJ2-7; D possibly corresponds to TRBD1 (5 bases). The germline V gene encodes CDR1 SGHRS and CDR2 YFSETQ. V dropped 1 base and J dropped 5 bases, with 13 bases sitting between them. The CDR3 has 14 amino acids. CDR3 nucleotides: TGCGCCAGCAGCTTGAGTCTAGACAGTAACGAGCAGTACTTC. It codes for CASSLSLDSNEQYF.

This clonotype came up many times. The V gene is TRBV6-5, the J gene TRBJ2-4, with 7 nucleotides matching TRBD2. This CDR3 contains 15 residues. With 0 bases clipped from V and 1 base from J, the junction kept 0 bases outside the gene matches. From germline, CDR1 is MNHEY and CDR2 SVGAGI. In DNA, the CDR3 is TGTGCCAGCAGTTACTCGGGGGGGGCCAAAAACATTCAGTACTTC. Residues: CASSYSGGAKNIQYF.

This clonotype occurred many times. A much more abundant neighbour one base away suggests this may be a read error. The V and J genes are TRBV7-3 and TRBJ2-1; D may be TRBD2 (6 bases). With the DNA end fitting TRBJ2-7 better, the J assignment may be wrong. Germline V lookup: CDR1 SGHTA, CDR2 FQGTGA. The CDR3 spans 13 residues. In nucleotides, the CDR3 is TGTGCCAGCAGCCGCGGGGCGCGTCGGGAGCAGTACTTC. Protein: CASSRGARREQYF.

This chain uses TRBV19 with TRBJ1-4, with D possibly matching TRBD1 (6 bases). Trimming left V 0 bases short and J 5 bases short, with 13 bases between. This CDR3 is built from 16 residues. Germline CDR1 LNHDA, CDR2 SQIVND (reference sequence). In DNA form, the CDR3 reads TGTGCCAGTAGTATAGAGGGGGGGCGTCCGAATGAAAAACTGTTTTTT. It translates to CASSIEGGRPNEKLFF.

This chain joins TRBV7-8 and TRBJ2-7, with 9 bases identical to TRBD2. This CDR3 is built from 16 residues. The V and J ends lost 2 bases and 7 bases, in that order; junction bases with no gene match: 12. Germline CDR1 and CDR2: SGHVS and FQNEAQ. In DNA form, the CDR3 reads TGTGCCAGCAGCTTAACAACACTAAGGAGCGGGGGGGAGCAGTACTTC. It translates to CASSLTTLRSGGEQYF. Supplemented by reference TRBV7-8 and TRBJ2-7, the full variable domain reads GAGVSQSPRYKVAKRGQDVALRCDPISGHVSLFWYQQALGQGPEFLTYFQNEAQLDKSGLPSDRFFAERPEGSVSTLKIQRTQQEDSAVYLCASSLTTLRSGGEQYFGPGTRLTVT.

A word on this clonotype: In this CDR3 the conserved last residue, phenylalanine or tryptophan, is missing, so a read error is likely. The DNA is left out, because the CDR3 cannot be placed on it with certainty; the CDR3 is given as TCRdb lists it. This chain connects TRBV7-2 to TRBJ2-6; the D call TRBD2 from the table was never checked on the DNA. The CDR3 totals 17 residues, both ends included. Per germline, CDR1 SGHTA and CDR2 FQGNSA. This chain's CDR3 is CASSLGEVVSVGYTFGA.

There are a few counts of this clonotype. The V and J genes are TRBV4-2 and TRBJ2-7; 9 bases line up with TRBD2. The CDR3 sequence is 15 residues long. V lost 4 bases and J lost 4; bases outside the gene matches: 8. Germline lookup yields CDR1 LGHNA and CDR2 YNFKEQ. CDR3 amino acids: CASSPTSGSGYEQYF. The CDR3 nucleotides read TGTGCCAGCAGCCCAACTAGCGGGTCGGGGTACGAGCAGTACTTC.

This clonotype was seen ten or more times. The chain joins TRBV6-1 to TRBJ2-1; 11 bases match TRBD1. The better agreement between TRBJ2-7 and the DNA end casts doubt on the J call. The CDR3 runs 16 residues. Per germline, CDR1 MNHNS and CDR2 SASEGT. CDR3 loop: CASSEPGQGAYNEQYF. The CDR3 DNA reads TGTGCCAGCAGCGAACCCGGACAGGGGGCCTACAATGAGCAGTACTTC.

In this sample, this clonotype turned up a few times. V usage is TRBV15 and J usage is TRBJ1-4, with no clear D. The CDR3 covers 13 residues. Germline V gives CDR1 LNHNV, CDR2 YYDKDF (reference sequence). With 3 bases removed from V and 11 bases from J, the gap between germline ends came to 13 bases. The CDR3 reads CATSSRGVRKLFF. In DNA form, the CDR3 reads TGTGCCACCAGCAGTCGCGGGGTTAGGAAACTGTTTTTT.

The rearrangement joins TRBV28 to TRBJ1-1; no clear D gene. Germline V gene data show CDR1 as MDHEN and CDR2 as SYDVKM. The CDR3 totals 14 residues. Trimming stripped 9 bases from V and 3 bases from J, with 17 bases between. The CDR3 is CASGGSGPYTEAFF. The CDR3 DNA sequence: TGTGCCAGTGGAGGGAGTGGGCCATACACTGAAGCTTTCTTT. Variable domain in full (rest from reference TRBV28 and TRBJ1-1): DVKVTQSSRYLVKRTGEKVFLECVQDMDHENMFWYRQDPGLGLRLIYFSYDVKMKEKGDIPEGYSVSREKKERFSLILESASTNQTSMYLCASGGSGPYTEAFFGQGTRLTVV.

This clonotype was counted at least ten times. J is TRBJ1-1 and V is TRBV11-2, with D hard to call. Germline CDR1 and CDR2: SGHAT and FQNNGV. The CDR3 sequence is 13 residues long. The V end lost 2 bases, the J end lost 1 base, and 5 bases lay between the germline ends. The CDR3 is CASSLTQNTEAFF. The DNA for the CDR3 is TGTGCCAGCAGCTTAACACAGAACACTGAAGCTTTCTTT.

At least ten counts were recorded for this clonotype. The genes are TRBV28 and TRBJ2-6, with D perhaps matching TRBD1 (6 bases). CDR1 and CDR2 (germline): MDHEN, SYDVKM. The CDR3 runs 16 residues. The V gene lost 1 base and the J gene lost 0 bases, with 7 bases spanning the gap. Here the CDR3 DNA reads TGTGCCAGCAGTTTATCAGGGGCCTCTGGGGCCAACGTCCTGACTTTC. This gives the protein CASSLSGASGANVLTF.

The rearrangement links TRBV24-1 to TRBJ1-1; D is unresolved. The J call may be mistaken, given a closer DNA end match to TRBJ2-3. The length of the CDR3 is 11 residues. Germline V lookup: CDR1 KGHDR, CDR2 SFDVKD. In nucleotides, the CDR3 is TGTGCCACCAGTGGGGGATTTTCGCAGTATTTT. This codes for CATSGGFSQYF.

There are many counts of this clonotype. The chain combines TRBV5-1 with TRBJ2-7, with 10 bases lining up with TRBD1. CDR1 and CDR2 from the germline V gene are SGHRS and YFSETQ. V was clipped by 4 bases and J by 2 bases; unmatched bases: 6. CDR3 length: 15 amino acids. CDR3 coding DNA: TGCGCCAGCAGCATAGGGACAGGGGCAACCTACGAGCAGTACTTC. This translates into CASSIGTGATYEQYF.

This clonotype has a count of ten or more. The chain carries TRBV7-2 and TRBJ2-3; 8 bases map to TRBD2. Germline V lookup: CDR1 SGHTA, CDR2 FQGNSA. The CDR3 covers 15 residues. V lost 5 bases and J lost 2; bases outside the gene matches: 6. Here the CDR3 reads CASSAGLGDTDTQYF. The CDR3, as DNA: TGTGCCAGCAGCGCGGGACTAGGGGACACAGATACGCAGTATTTT.

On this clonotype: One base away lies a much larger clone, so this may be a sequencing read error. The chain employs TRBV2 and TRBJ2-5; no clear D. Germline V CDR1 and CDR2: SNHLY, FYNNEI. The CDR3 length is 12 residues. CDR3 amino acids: CASSQEYNEPFF. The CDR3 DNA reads TGTGCCAGCAGTCAGGAGTACAATGAGCCGTTCTTC.

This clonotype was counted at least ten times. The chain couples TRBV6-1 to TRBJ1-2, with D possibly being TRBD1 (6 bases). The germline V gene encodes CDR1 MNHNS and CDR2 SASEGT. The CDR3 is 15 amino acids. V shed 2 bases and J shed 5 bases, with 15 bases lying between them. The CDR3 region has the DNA TGTGCCAGCAGTGAACTGAAAGGGGGGTCGTATGGCTACACCTTC. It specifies CASSELKGGSYGYTF.

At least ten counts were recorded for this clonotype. CDR3 in DNA: TGCGCCAGCAGCCCCAAGGGGGGGTCCTACGAGCAGTACTTC. Amino acids: CASSPKGGSYEQYF. The chain carries TRBV5-1 and TRBJ2-7; tentative D call: TRBD2 (7 bases). The CDR3 runs 14 residues. Germline CDR1 SGHRS, CDR2 YFSETQ. V was clipped by 4 bases and J by 1 base, with 12 bases between them.